The 3 T cell receptor beta chains in this list originate from one sample, sequenced in a study of T-cell reconstitution after alpha-beta-depleted transplantation in children. As it was prepared, the TCRbeta library received unique molecular identifiers. TCRdb fed the PCR reads into MiXCR, producing one record per CDR3 protein. The table lists 200,000 to 250,000 distinct CDR3 sequences, around 11% of them singletons. Sequencing was performed on PBMCs from the stem cell graft donor, taken from the stem cell graft. The receptors here all came from a human donor who donated a stem cell graft to a child with acute lymphoblastic leukemia.

This clonotype was recorded at least ten times. The chain has TRBV4-2 and TRBJ2-3, with 13 nucleotides matching TRBD2. The CDR3 is 17 residues long. Germline assignment: CDR1 LGHNA and CDR2 YNFKEQ. V lost 4 bases to trimming and J lost 4 bases; unmatched junction nucleotides: 8. The CDR3 here is CASSPTWGTSGADTQYF. CDR3 in DNA: TGTGCCAGCAGCCCAACGTGGGGGACTAGCGGGGCAGATACGCAGTATTTT.

The gene calls are TRBV29-1 and TRBJ2-5; TRBD1 might be the D (5 bases). V lost 7 bases and J lost 2, with 8 bases in between. This CDR3 has 11 amino acids. Germline V gene data show CDR1 as SQVTM and CDR2 as ANQGSEA. The CDR3 loop is CSGDRQETQYF. The CDR3 coding sequence is TGCAGCGGCGACAGACAAGAGACCCAGTACTTC.

This clonotype showed up many times. CDR3 sequence: CASSPTGGARNEQYF. In nucleotides, the CDR3 is TGTGCCAGCAGCCCCACAGGGGGCGCGAGAAACGAGCAGTACTTC. The V call is TRBV6-1, the J call TRBJ2-7; 9 nucleotides line up with TRBD1. With 6 bases clipped from V and 5 bases from J, the junction kept 11 bases outside the gene matches. CDR1 MNHNS and CDR2 SASEGT come from the germline V gene. CDR3 length: 15 amino acids.